This T cell receptor (beta chain) originates from a study of T cells after posttransplantation cyclophosphamide. Between the trimmed V and J ends, which lost 5 bases and 0 bases, there was a span of 11 bases. Germline V gives CDR1 SGHVS, CDR2 FQNEAQ. The length of the CDR3 is 15 residues. This table comes from immunoSEQ multiplex PCR, and its TCRdb copy is limited to in-frame clones, with some not included. The sample carries roughly 49,000 clones, about 82% recorded once. Sequencing was done on a sample of PBMCs. This sequence was found in a man aged 30 to 45 with a blood cancer, CMV-positive, and with a related stem cell donor. V usage is TRBV7-8 and J usage is TRBJ1-3; a possible D gene is TRBD1 (5 bases). As DNA, the CDR3 is TGTGCCAGCAGCCTACAGGTTCTCTCTGGAAACACCATATATTTT. Residues: CASSLQVLSGNTIYF.